The 20 T cell receptor beta chains in this list originate from one sample, sequenced in a study of T cells expressing NK-cell markers. TCRdb re-called the 5' RACE reads; one entry per CDR3 protein, DNA not given. The sample has about 550,000 distinct CDR3 sequences. Sequenced: blood T cells: a sorted CD56 or NKG2C T cell subset, CD4+ or CD8+ T cells, or bulk PBMC T cells (not recorded which). The receptors were gathered from a man younger than 35 in good health.

The CDR3 sequence: CASRPFRGRSYEQYF. This chain uses TRBV28 with TRBJ2-7; TCRdb indicates TRBD1, and absent DNA this call remains unverified. The CDR3 sequence is 15 residues long. CDR1 is MDHEN and CDR2 is SYDVKM in the germline V gene.

The chain couples TRBV12-3 or TRBV12-4 to TRBJ1-1; TCRdb's D call of TRBD1 is untestable without DNA. The CDR3 consists of 13 residues. This CDR3 is CASSRDRGSEAFF.

The chain recombines TRBV18 with TRBJ2-7; TCRdb's assignment of TRBD1 cannot be checked, as there is no DNA. Germline V gives CDR1 KGHSH, CDR2 LQKENI. The CDR3 spans 15 residues. The CDR3 here is CASSPPGQFAYEQYF.

The gene calls are TRBV12-3 or TRBV12-4 and TRBJ1-5. The CDR3 runs to 12 residues. CDR3: CASSSPPQPQHF.

The chain is built from TRBV25-1 and TRBJ2-1; with no DNA, the TCRdb D assignment of TRBD1 cannot be verified. From germline, CDR1 is MGHDK and CDR2 SYGVNS. The CDR3 has 14 residues. This chain's CDR3 is CASSDRGRFHEQFF.

V is TRBV5-1 and J is TRBJ1-3; TCRdb picks TRBD1, but there is no DNA to check that call. The CDR3 contains 13 residues. In germline, CDR1 is SGHRS, CDR2 YFSETQ. CDR3 sequence: CASNSGIGNTIYF.

The chain uses TRBV7-9 and TRBJ1-4; TCRdb's D call, TRBD1, is unchecked because there is no DNA. This CDR3 is built from 14 residues. Germline V gives CDR1 SEHNR, CDR2 FQNEAQ (reference sequence). CDR3 residues: CASSLIGQNEKLFF. Complete variable domain (other parts from reference TRBV7-9 and TRBJ1-4): DTGVSQNPRHKITKRGQNVTFRCDPISEHNRLYWYRQTLGQGPEFLTYFQNEAQLEKSRLLSDRFSAERPKGSFSTLEIQRTEQGDSAMYLCASSLIGQNEKLFFGSGTQLSVL.

The CDR3 reads CASTFLTGTIRETQYF. The chain has TRBV6-5 and TRBJ2-5; TCRdb proposes TRBD2, but this gene call is untestable without DNA. This CDR3 is built from 16 residues. Germline V lookup: CDR1 MNHEY, CDR2 SVGAGI.

The chain combines TRBV3-1 with TRBJ2-2. CDR3 size: 15 residues. The germline V gene has CDR1 LGHDT and CDR2 YNNKEL (reference sequence). CDR3 region: CASSVKTGNTGELFF. Based on the CDR3 plus reference TRBV3-1 and TRBJ2-2, the full variable domain is DTAVSQTPKYLVTQMGNDKSIKCEQNLGHDTMYWYKQDSKKFLKIMFSYNNKELIINETVPNRFSPKSPDKAHLNLHINSLELGDSAVYFCASSVKTGNTGELFFGEGSRLTVL.

The chain carries TRBV20-1 and TRBJ2-5; the D gene TCRdb calls, TRBD1, cannot be checked with no DNA. Germline V CDR1 and CDR2: DFQATT, SNEGSKA (reference sequence). The CDR3 spans 15 residues. CDR3 amino acids: CSARDDGRWGETQYF.

The chain combines TRBV6-1 with TRBJ2-7; the TCRdb D gene call, TRBD1, has no DNA to confirm it. The CDR3 length is 16 residues. Germline V gives CDR1 MNHNS, CDR2 SASEGT. CDR3 protein: CATREGLFSSSYEQYF.

This chain connects TRBV10-3 to TRBJ2-5; absent DNA, TCRdb's TRBD2 call cannot be checked. The CDR3 is 14 residues long. Looked up from germline, CDR1 is ENHRY and CDR2 is SYGVKD. This CDR3 is CASAYGGRTETQYF.

V usage is TRBV5-1 and J usage is TRBJ2-1; TCRdb designates TRBD2, a call that cannot be tested without DNA. Germline V gene data show CDR1 as SGHRS and CDR2 as YFSETQ. The CDR3 sequence is 16 residues long. The CDR3 spells CASSLGTSGRAYEQFF.

V gene TRBV5-1 combines with J gene TRBJ1-6; TCRdb returns TRBD1, unconfirmable since there is no DNA. CDR1 is SGHRS, CDR2 YFSETQ, per germline. The CDR3 is 15 residues long. CDR3 amino acids: CASSLDPPGVSPLHF.

This sequence joins TRBV20-1 and TRBJ2-3; TCRdb names TRBD1, which stays unverified in the absence of DNA. Germline V gene sequence: CDR1 DFQATT, CDR2 SNEGSKA (reference sequence). This CDR3 is built from 14 residues. CDR3 sequence reads: CSARDRGNADTQYF.

This chain connects TRBV24-1 to TRBJ2-1; TCRdb lists TRBD2, though no DNA is available to test this call. Germline lookup yields CDR1 KGHDR and CDR2 SFDVKD. This CDR3 comprises 14 residues. The CDR3 loop reads CATSDLTGHNEQFF.

This rearrangement joins TRBV28 to TRBJ2-1; as DNA is missing, the TRBD1 call by TCRdb cannot be tested. The CDR3 sequence is 14 residues long. Germline CDR1 reads MDHEN; CDR2 reads SYDVKM. CDR3 sequence: CASSDPLGENEQFF. Full variable domain (missing parts from reference TRBV28 and TRBJ2-1): DVKVTQSSRYLVKRTGEKVFLECVQDMDHENMFWYRQDPGLGLRLIYFSYDVKMKEKGDIPEGYSVSREKKERFSLILESASTNQTSMYLCASSDPLGENEQFFGPGTRLTVL.

The chain combines TRBV3-1 with TRBJ2-1. The V gene's germline CDR1 is LGHDT and CDR2 YNNKEL (reference sequence). CDR3 length: 13 residues. CDR3 amino acids: CASSRDPKGEQFF.

The J gene is TRBJ2-1, the V gene TRBV11-1; TCRdb's assignment of TRBD2 cannot be checked, as there is no DNA. Germline CDR1 and CDR2: SGHAT and FQDESV (reference sequence). The CDR3 covers 18 residues. The chain's CDR3 is CASSLPRGLAGYYNEQFF.

This chain connects TRBV5-1 to TRBJ2-1. CDR1 SGHRS and CDR2 YFSETQ come from the germline V gene. The CDR3 sequence is 14 residues long. CDR3: CASSYQSVYNEQFF.